Below are 17 T cell receptor beta chains sequenced from a single sample in a study of T-cell reconstitution after alpha-beta-depleted transplantation in children. The TCRbeta library incorporated unique molecular identifiers. One entry per CDR3 protein, called by TCRdb with MiXCR from the PCR reads. This table has 600,000 to 800,000 distinct CDR3 sequences, approximately 14% appearing once. This specimen consisted of PBMCs, obtained before TCRalphabeta/CD19-depleted stem cell transplant. The receptors here all came from a girl under 10 years old with congenital amegakaryocytic thrombocytopenia, due to receive a stem cell transplant.

This clonotype was counted between two and nine times. This rearrangement joins TRBV6-1 to TRBJ2-3, with no clear D. Germline loops: CDR1 MNHNS, CDR2 SASEGT. The germline V and J ends were trimmed by 5 bases and 3 bases, with 9 bases remaining between them. CDR3 length: 13 residues. The CDR3 loop is CASSPMWTDTQYF. For the CDR3, the DNA is TGTGCCAGCAGTCCAATGTGGACAGATACGCAGTATTTT.

This clonotype was observed at least ten times. J is TRBJ2-3 and V is TRBV5-1, with 10 bases identical to TRBD2. CDR3 length equals 15 residues. Germline trimming cut 3 bases from V and 2 bases from J; bases unmatched to any gene: 3. The germline V gene has CDR1 SGHRS and CDR2 YFSETQ. The CDR3 region is CASSSGTSATDTQYF. The CDR3 DNA is TGCGCCAGCAGCTCAGGGACTAGCGCCACAGATACGCAGTATTTT. Full variable domain (rest looked up from reference TRBV5-1 and TRBJ2-3): KAGVTQTPRYLIKTRGQQVTLSCSPISGHRSVSWYQQTPGQGLQFLFEYFSETQRNKGNFPGRFSGRQFSNSRSEMNVSTLELGDSALYLCASSSGTSATDTQYFGPGTRLTVL.

This clonotype has at least ten counts. CDR3 in DNA: TGTGCCAGCAGCTTGCCGATCGGGACAGGGTCGACAGATACGCAGTATTTT. This codes for CASSLPIGTGSTDTQYF. This chain joins TRBV5-6 and TRBJ2-3; TRBD1 matches at 9 bases. Trimming at V came to 1 base and at J to 3 bases, leaving 9 bases not matched to a gene. The CDR3 has 17 amino acids. The germline gives CDR1 SGHDT, CDR2 YYEEEE.

This clonotype was seen more than once but under ten times. CDR3 amino acids: CASSTELARRADTQYF. The DNA of the CDR3 is TGTGCCAGCAGCACGGAACTAGCTCGGCGTGCAGATACGCAGTATTTT. The chain couples TRBV6-1 to TRBJ2-3; D might be TRBD2 (6 bases). The CDR3 runs to 16 residues. V lost 6 bases, J lost 4 bases, and 20 bases lay in between. Germline CDR1 MNHNS, CDR2 SASEGT.

This clonotype occurred many times. V and J are TRBV5-1 and TRBJ2-3; 10 nucleotides agree with TRBD2. The V and J ends lost 0 bases and 3 bases, in that order; junction bases with no gene match: 1. Germline values: CDR1 SGHRS, CDR2 YFSETQ. The CDR3 contains 15 residues. The CDR3 DNA is TGCGCCAGCAGCTTGGAGCGGGAGGGAACAGATACGCAGTATTTT. Translated: CASSLEREGTDTQYF.

A few counts support this clonotype. The CDR3 protein is CASSLGTGEAGELFF. The CDR3 DNA is TGTGCCAGCAGCTTAGGGACAGGGGAGGCCGGGGAGCTGTTTTTT. This sequence joins TRBV7-6 and TRBJ2-2; TRBD1 matches at 9 bases. CDR3 length: 15 amino acids. V was pared by 1 base and J by 6 bases, with 3 bases of the junction left unmatched. The germline V gene has CDR1 SGHVS and CDR2 FNYEAQ.

A remark on this clonotype: A much larger clone lies a single base off, so this may be a read error. The V and J genes are TRBV5-1 and TRBJ2-1, with 10 bases identical to TRBD2. The CDR3 is 15 amino acids. Per the germline V gene, CDR1 is SGHRS and CDR2 is YFSETQ. V was pared by 4 bases and J by 9 bases, with 10 bases of the junction left unmatched. The CDR3 loop is CASSNTGLAHGEQFF. The CDR3 coding sequence is TGCGCCAGCAGCAACACGGGACTAGCGCATGGTGAGCAGTTCTTC.

This clonotype was counted between two and nine times. This chain uses TRBV20-1 with TRBJ2-2; the match to TRBD1 covers 7 bases. Germline lookup yields CDR1 DFQATT and CDR2 SNEGSKA (reference sequence). The CDR3 runs to 14 residues. With V trimmed by 4 bases and J by 4 bases, 6 bases remained unmatched. For the CDR3, the DNA is TGCAGTGCTAAACAGGGGCCAGGCACCGGGGAGCTGTTTTTT. Encoded protein: CSAKQGPGTGELFF.

The CDR3: CSAVDRKDSYEQYF. In nucleotides, the CDR3 is TGCAGTGCTGTGGACAGGAAGGATTCCTACGAGCAGTACTTC. The chain carries TRBV20-1 and TRBJ2-7, with 7 positions matching TRBD1. The CDR3 extends over 14 amino acids. V trimming: 5 bases; J trimming: 1 base; junction bases outside the gene matches: 8. Germline lookup yields CDR1 DFQATT and CDR2 SNEGSKA (reference sequence).

The V call is TRBV30, the J call TRBJ2-1; D unresolved. The CDR3 runs to 16 residues. Per germline, CDR1 GTSNPN and CDR2 SVGIG (reference sequence). Between the trimmed V and J ends, which lost 2 bases and 8 bases, there was a span of 22 bases. DNA for the CDR3: TGTGCCTGGAGTAAAAGGGCTAGAGATATGAGTGATGAGCAGTTCTTC. Protein sequence: CAWSKRARDMSDEQFF.

This clonotype was seen a few times. The chain links TRBV7-2 to TRBJ2-5, with TRBD2 as a possible D gene (6 bases). The germline gives CDR1 SGHTA, CDR2 FQGNSA. The CDR3 spans 14 residues. Trimming removed 5 bases at V and 0 bases at J, with 10 bases between. CDR3 in amino acids: CASSHWGDQETQYF. CDR3 DNA: TGTGCCAGCAGCCACTGGGGGGACCAAGAGACCCAGTACTTC.

This clonotype has more than one count but fewer than ten. V gene TRBV7-9 combines with J gene TRBJ2-1; unclear D gene. CDR1 and CDR2 (germline): SEHNR, FQNEAQ (reference sequence). CDR3 size: 17 residues. Deletions cut 0 bases from V and 4 bases from J, with 16 bases between. The CDR3 protein is CASSLASGLTEYNEQFF. The CDR3 bases are TGTGCCAGCAGCTTAGCCTCGGGCCTAACGGAATACAATGAGCAGTTCTTC.

This sequence joins TRBV5-1 and TRBJ2-7, with 10 bases lining up with TRBD2. In germline, CDR1 is SGHRS, CDR2 YFSETQ. The CDR3 is 16 amino acids. V was pared by 4 bases and J by 0 bases, with 7 bases of the junction left unmatched. The CDR3 region has the DNA TGCGCCAGCAGCCCCGGACTAGCGGACAGCTCCTACGAGCAGTACTTC. This translates into CASSPGLADSSYEQYF.

This clonotype showed up many times. The genes are TRBV7-6 and TRBJ2-1, with D unresolved. V was cut by 3 bases and J by 6 bases, with 12 bases left in between. The CDR3 is made up of 14 amino acids. In germline, CDR1 is SGHVS, CDR2 FNYEAQ. The CDR3 DNA follows: TGTGCCAGCAGCTTGGGTCTCTCCCTCAATGAGCAGTTCTTC. Translated: CASSLGLSLNEQFF.

The chain uses TRBV4-1 and TRBJ2-5; D is perhaps TRBD2 (6 bases). The CDR3 covers 14 residues. Per the germline V gene, CDR1 is MGHRA and CDR2 is YSYEKL. Trimming took off 1 base at V and 1 base at J, with 7 bases between the two ends. CDR3 sequence reads: CASSQAGLQETQYF. In nucleotides, the CDR3 is TGCGCCAGCAGCCAAGCGGGACTCCAAGAGACCCAGTACTTC.

In its sample, this clonotype was seen many times. The chain couples TRBV1 to TRBJ2-2; the D call in the table, TRBD1, was not verified against the DNA. TRBV1 is a pseudogene segment. The CDR3 loop spans 14 amino acids. The CDR3 sequence is CTSSPLRASGELFF. The CDR3 DNA sequence: TGCACCAGCAGCCCCCTCAGGGCTTCCGGGGAGCTGTTTTTT.

Comments on this clonotype: This sequence may be a read error, since a much larger clone differs from it by one base. The chain employs TRBV6-5 and TRBJ2-7; D is undetermined. V was cut by 8 bases and J by 3 bases, with 8 bases left in between. CDR1 is MNHEY and CDR2 is SVGAGI in the germline V gene. CDR3 length: 11 residues. In DNA form, the CDR3 reads TGTGCCAGCGGTGTGTTCTACGAGCAGTACTTC. It yields the protein CASGVFYEQYF.